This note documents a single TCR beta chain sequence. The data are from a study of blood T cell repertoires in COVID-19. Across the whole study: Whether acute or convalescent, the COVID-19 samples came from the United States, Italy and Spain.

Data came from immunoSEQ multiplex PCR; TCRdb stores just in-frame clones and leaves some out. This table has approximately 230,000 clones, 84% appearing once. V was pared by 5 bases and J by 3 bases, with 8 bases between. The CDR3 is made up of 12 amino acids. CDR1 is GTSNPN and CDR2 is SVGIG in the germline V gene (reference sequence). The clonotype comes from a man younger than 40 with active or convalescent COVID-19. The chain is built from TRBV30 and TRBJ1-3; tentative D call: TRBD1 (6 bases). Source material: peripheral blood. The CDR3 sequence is CAWQDSGNTIYF. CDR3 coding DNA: TGTGCCTGGCAGGACAGTGGAAACACCATATATTTT.